The clone carrying this T cell receptor beta chain was picked up a small number of times. The data stem from a study of blood T cell repertoires in COVID-19. Study information: The samples span acute and convalescent COVID-19 from the United States, Italy and Spain. PBMCs, B-cell-depleted T cells, or T cells were the source of the cDNA or gDNA that made up the material.

In the study's own analysis: Reference gene primer amplification gave estimated nucleated cell counts. The protocol was immunoSEQ multiplex PCR, while the TCRdb copy is restricted to in-frame clones and leaves out a portion. D and trimming come from the DNA, and the V and J calls and clone size come from that table. The sample lists under 250,000 clones; about 84% were seen once. Trimming removed 8 bases from V and 5 bases from J, with 16 bases in between. The CDR3 covers 13 residues. Germline V lookup: CDR1 SEHNR, CDR2 FQNEAQ (reference sequence). This clonotype was obtained from a woman of 80 years or more with COVID-19, enrolled during active disease. V usage is TRBV7-9 and J usage is TRBJ2-7; D perhaps matches TRBD1 (6 bases). The specimen was peripheral blood. The CDR3 coding sequence is TGTGCCAGCGGACAACAGGGTATTAACGAGCAGTACGTC. Protein sequence: CASGQQGINEQYV.